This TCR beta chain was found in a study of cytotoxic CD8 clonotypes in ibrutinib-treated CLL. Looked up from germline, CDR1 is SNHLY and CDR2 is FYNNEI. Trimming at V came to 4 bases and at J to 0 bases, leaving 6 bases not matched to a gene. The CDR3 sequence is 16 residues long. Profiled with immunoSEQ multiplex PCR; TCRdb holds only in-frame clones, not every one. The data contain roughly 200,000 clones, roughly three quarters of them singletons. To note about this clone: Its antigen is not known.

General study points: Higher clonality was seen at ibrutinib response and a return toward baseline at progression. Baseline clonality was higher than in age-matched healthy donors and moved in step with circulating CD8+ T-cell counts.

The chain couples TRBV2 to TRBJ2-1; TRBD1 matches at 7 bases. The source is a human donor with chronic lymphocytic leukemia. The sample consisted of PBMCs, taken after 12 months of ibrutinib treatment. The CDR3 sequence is CASSVLTGISYNEQFF. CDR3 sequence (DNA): TGTGCCAGCAGTGTCCTGACAGGGATCTCCTACAATGAGCAGTTCTTC.